This T cell receptor beta chain was captured by sequencing in a study of blood T cell repertoires in COVID-19. V lost 3 bases to trimming and J lost 2 bases, with 19 bases between them. Germline V CDR1 and CDR2: MGHDK, SYGVNS. This CDR3 contains 17 residues. This table comes from immunoSEQ multiplex PCR, and its TCRdb copy is limited to in-frame clones, with some not included. The data contain about 150,000 clones, about four fifths of them singletons. This receptor was obtained from a woman aged 45-60 years with acute COVID-19. Specimen: PBMCs or T cells enriched from blood (not recorded which). J is TRBJ1-1 and V is TRBV25-1; D possibly corresponds to TRBD1 (6 bases). This CDR3 reads CASSDNRGGLLNTEAFF. Here the CDR3 DNA reads TGTGCCAGCAGTGATAACCGGGGGGGGCTATTAAACACTGAAGCTTTCTTT.